These 18 T cell receptor beta chains share one sample of origin, sequenced in a study of Graves' ophthalmopathy and Graves' hyperthyroidism. RNA transcripts were the template, and TCR beta CDR3 regions were amplified from them. First-round RT-PCR used HTBI primers; second-round multiplex PCR followed. TCRdb recomputed calls from the multiplex PCR reads with MiXCR, one row per CDR3 protein. The sample contains 350,000 to 450,000 distinct CDR3 sequences, approximately 16% of which appear only once. The sample consisted of peripheral blood. The receptors come from a woman aged 18 to 35 with Graves' ophthalmopathy.

The chain joins TRBV15 to TRBJ2-7; the D gene is possibly TRBD1 (5 bases). V was pared by 0 bases and J by 2 bases, with 11 bases between. This CDR3 contains 15 residues. From germline, CDR1 is LNHNV and CDR2 YYDKDF (reference sequence). CDR3 amino acids: CATSREAGPTYEQYF. CDR3 DNA sequence: TGTGCCACCAGCAGAGAGGCAGGGCCGACCTACGAGCAGTACTTC.

Details on this clonotype: One junction end does not reproduce the germline sequence, and a read error may be involved. CDR3 sequence (DNA): TGCAGTGCTAGAGATCCAGGGTTCGACGATCAGTACTTC. As protein: CSARDPGFDDQYF. The chain carries TRBV20-1 and TRBJ2-7; possible D gene TRBD1, 5 bases. The CDR3 totals 13 residues. The V gene's germline CDR1 is DFQATT and CDR2 SNEGSKA (reference sequence).

V usage is TRBV12-3 or TRBV12-4 and J usage is TRBJ1-6; D gene uncertain. This CDR3 comprises 14 residues. Trimming shortened V by 6 bases and J by 5 bases, and 11 bases separated the two germline ends. CDR3: CASSARGDNSPLHF. CDR3 sequence (DNA): TGTGCCAGCAGCGCCCGGGGTGATAATTCACCCCTCCACTTT.

At least ten counts were recorded for this clonotype. The DNA for the CDR3 is TGTGCCAGCGGACAGGGTGCTGGGGCCAACGTCCTGACTTTC. Translation gives CASGQGAGANVLTF. The genes are TRBV13 and TRBJ2-6; 8 nucleotides line up with TRBD1. CDR3 length equals 14 residues. V gave up 8 bases and J gave up 2 bases; unmatched junction bases: 2. The germline gives CDR1 PRHDT, CDR2 FYEKMQ (reference sequence).

This clonotype was counted ten times or more. The chain couples TRBV5-6 to TRBJ2-5, with D possibly being TRBD1 or TRBD2 (6 bases each). This CDR3 has 14 residues. V shed 3 bases and J shed 4 bases, with 13 bases lying between them. The germline CDR1 and CDR2 sequences are SGHDT and YYEEEE. The CDR3 protein is CASSSGASGETQYF. DNA of the CDR3: TGTGCCAGCAGCTCGGGGGCGAGCGGAGAGACCCAGTACTTC.

Many counts were recorded for this clonotype. The chain couples TRBV6-5 to TRBJ2-5; 12 bases align to TRBD2. CDR3 length: 17 amino acids. Trimming at V came to 4 bases and at J to 1 base, leaving 7 bases not matched to a gene. Germline lookup yields CDR1 MNHEY and CDR2 SVGAGI. The CDR3 DNA reads TGTGCCAGCAGTTCCGGACTAGCGGGACTCCGCCAAGAGACCCAGTACTTC. It specifies CASSSGLAGLRQETQYF.

This clonotype was seen ten or more times. The chain couples TRBV4-1 to TRBJ2-7; 7 bases align to TRBD2. CDR3 size: 15 residues. Trimming at V came to 0 bases and at J to 9 bases, leaving 11 bases not matched to a gene. Germline CDR1 MGHRA, CDR2 YSYEKL. CDR3 DNA sequence: TGCGCCAGCAGCCAAGAAGGGACTACCCCTGTCGGGCAGTACTTC. Its protein product is CASSQEGTTPVGQYF.

This clonotype was recorded many times. The CDR3 coding sequence is TGTGCCAGCAGTTACTCGAATGGGGCGTCTGGAAACACCATATATTTT. Amino acid sequence: CASSYSNGASGNTIYF. The chain has TRBV6-5 and TRBJ1-3; possible D gene TRBD1, 5 bases. This CDR3 has 16 residues. Trimming cost V 0 bases and J 1 base, with 10 bases left between them. Per germline, CDR1 MNHEY and CDR2 SVGAGI.

This clonotype was seen repeatedly, ten times or more. The genes are TRBV11-2 and TRBJ1-1; 9 nucleotides align to TRBD1. Germline-derived CDR1 and CDR2 are SGHAT and FQNNGV. The junction had 8 bases not matched to a gene; V was cut back by 4 bases and J by 5 bases. The CDR3 has 15 residues. CDR3 amino acids: CASSSSTGGGTEAFF. CDR3 bases: TGTGCCAGCAGCTCGTCGACAGGGGGTGGGACTGAAGCTTTCTTT.

The table lists this clonotype with many counts. This chain joins TRBV6-6 and TRBJ2-7; D gene ambiguous. Per germline, CDR1 MNHNY and CDR2 SVGAGI (reference sequence). CDR3 length: 12 amino acids. Between the trimmed V and J ends, which lost 5 bases and 5 bases, there was a span of 10 bases. The CDR3 DNA reads as TGTGCCAGCAGTCCCTTGGGTGACGAGCAGTACTTC. As protein: CASSPLGDEQYF.

This clonotype was seen many times. The J gene is TRBJ1-5, the V gene TRBV28; 8 positions agree with TRBD1. The germline V gene encodes CDR1 MDHEN and CDR2 SYDVKM. The CDR3 spans 15 residues. J was trimmed by 0 bases and V by 7 bases; bases with no gene match: 5. This chain's CDR3 is CASTPGQGSNQPQHF. The CDR3 DNA follows: TGTGCCAGCACCCCCGGACAGGGTAGCAATCAGCCCCAGCATTTT.

This clonotype was recorded many times. For the CDR3, the DNA is TGTGCCAGCAGCGGGGGACAACACGGCACTGAAGCTTTCTTT. Translating gives CASSGGQHGTEAFF. The chain recombines TRBV7-8 with TRBJ1-1; D possibly corresponds to TRBD1 (6 bases). The length of the CDR3 is 14 residues. From germline, CDR1 is SGHVS and CDR2 FQNEAQ. V was shortened by 5 bases and J by 4 bases, with 14 bases between the two germline ends. The full variable domain, in which reference TRBV7-8 and TRBJ1-1 provide the parts outside the CDR3, is GAGVSQSPRYKVAKRGQDVALRCDPISGHVSLFWYQQALGQGPEFLTYFQNEAQLDKSGLPSDRFFAERPEGSVSTLKIQRTQQEDSAVYLCASSGGQHGTEAFFGQGTRLTVV.

This clonotype was found many times. This chain joins TRBV6-6 and TRBJ1-1; 8 bases are shared with TRBD1. Per the germline V gene, CDR1 is MNHNY and CDR2 is SVGAGI (reference sequence). Trimming cost V 7 bases and J 2 bases; bases outside gene matches: 21. The CDR3 is 19 amino acids. CDR3 in amino acids: CASKGIRAGGQTLNTEAFF. CDR3 in DNA: TGTGCCAGCAAGGGGATTCGGGCAGGGGGCCAAACGTTAAACACTGAAGCTTTCTTT.

The chain couples TRBV7-9 to TRBJ2-7, with D tentatively TRBD1 (5 bases). Trimming stripped 5 bases from V and 7 bases from J, with 18 bases between. Germline V lookup: CDR1 SEHNR, CDR2 FQNEAQ (reference sequence). The CDR3 consists of 14 residues. The chain's CDR3 is CASSLPGPLGEQYF. The DNA of the CDR3 is TGTGCCAGCAGCCTCCCAGGGCCCTTGGGAGAGCAGTACTTC.

The chain carries TRBV28 and TRBJ2-7, with 9 bases fitting TRBD2. This CDR3 has 16 residues. CDR1 is MDHEN, CDR2 SYDVKM, per germline. The V segment lost 3 bases and the J segment 12 bases; nucleotides outside the gene matches: 18. The DNA of the CDR3 is TGTGCCAGCAGTTTCGATTGGCAGGGCGACCTAGCGGGACGGTACTTC. Protein: CASSFDWQGDLAGRYF.

As to this clonotype: A clone one base away is much larger, so this may be a read error. This chain links TRBV27 with TRBJ2-7; a possible D gene is TRBD1 (5 bases). Trimming took 6 bases from V and 9 from J, leaving 15 bases between them. Germline V gene data show CDR1 as MNHEY and CDR2 as SMNVEV (reference sequence). The CDR3 covers 12 residues. The CDR3 DNA sequence: TGTGCCAGCAGCCGACCCTGGGGCGGGCAGTACTTC. Translating gives CASSRPWGGQYF.

This clonotype has a count of ten or more. The V gene is TRBV7-2, the J gene TRBJ1-2, with TRBD1 identical over 8 bases. Germline CDR1 SGHTA, CDR2 FQGNSA. The CDR3 runs 13 residues. V was pared by 4 bases and J by 8 bases, with 6 bases of the junction left unmatched. In DNA, the CDR3 is TGTGCCAGCAGCTGGACAGGGTCCCGAGGCTACACCTTC. Its translation is CASSWTGSRGYTF.

This clonotype has at least ten counts. In nucleotides, the CDR3 is TGTGCCAGCAGCCAAGGAAGAGGGGGGGCTGAAGCTTTCTTT. Translation gives CASSQGRGGAEAFF. The chain joins TRBV4-2 to TRBJ1-1, with a possible D match to TRBD1 (6 bases). The CDR3 extends over 14 amino acids. V shed 1 base and J shed 6 bases, with 12 bases lying between them. Germline V gives CDR1 LGHNA, CDR2 YNFKEQ.